This note documents a single TCR beta chain sequence. Its antigen is currently unknown. This sample stems from a study of shared clonotypes between healthy human individuals. Study-wide findings and caveats: Clonotype sharing among donors likely depends on sequencing depth.

Profiling relied on immunoSEQ multiplex PCR, and the TCRdb table lists in-frame clones only, not all of them. This sample has about 2.4 million clones, with 90% to 95% found just once. Germline CDR1 is MDHEN and CDR2 is SYDVKM. V lost 5 bases and J lost 0, with 13 bases in between. The CDR3 is 15 residues long. Sequencing used naive CD4+ T cells from PBMCs. This sample's subset: CD45RA+ positively selected. The V call is TRBV28, the J call TRBJ1-1, with D maybe TRBD1 (5 bases). This receptor was taken from a man in his late teens or twenties in good health. Some clones in this sample may be carry-over from other donors' samples. CDR3 in DNA: TGTGCCAGCAGTGGATCGGGGCTACTGAACACTGAAGCTTTCTTT. It encodes CASSGSGLLNTEAFF.